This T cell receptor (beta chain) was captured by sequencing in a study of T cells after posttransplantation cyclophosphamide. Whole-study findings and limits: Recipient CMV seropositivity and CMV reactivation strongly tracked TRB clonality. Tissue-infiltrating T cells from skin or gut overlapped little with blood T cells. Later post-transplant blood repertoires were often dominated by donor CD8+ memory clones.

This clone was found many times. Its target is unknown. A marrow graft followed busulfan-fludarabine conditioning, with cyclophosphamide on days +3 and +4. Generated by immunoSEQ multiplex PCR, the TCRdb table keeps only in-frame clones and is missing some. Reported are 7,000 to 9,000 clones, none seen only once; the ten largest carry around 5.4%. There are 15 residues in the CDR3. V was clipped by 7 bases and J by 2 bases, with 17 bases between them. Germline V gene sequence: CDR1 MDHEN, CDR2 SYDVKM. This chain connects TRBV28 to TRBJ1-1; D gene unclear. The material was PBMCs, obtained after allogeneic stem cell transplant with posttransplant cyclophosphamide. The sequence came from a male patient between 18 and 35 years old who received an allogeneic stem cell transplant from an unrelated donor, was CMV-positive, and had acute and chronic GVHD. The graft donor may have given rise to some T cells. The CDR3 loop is CASTNTRRVNTEAFF. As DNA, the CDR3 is TGTGCCAGCACTAATACGAGACGGGTAAACACTGAAGCTTTCTTT.